Listed below are T cell receptor beta chains from one sample, sequenced in a study of blood T cell repertoires in COVID-19. Using immunoSEQ multiplex PCR, the repertoire was profiled, and TCRdb retains in-frame clones only, with some absent. The sample carries approximately 360,000 clones, 89% recorded once. Sequencing input: peripheral blood. Source of these receptors: a man aged 35 to 55 with acute or convalescent COVID-19. CDR3s include the opening cysteine and the closing phenylalanine or tryptophan. The D gene is left open where the match is weak. Rows may omit the clone size; those that give it use once, few, many or a size class.

CDR3 length: 14
clone size: .
V gene: TRBV9
D gene: .
J gene: TRBJ2-2
CDR3 DNA: TGTGCCAGCAGCGTAGTGCCGAGCACCGGGGAGCTGTTTTTT
CDR3 protein: CASSVVPSTGELFF

CDR3 length: 15
clone size: .
V gene: TRBV6-5
D gene: .
J gene: TRBJ1-1
CDR3 DNA: TGTGCCAGCAGGGCCCTGCATTACATGAACACTGAAGCTTTCTTT
CDR3 protein: CASRALHYMNTEAFF

CDR3 length: 13
clone size: .
V gene: TRBV30
D gene: .
J gene: TRBJ2-3
CDR3 DNA: TGTGCCTGGCATTCACGGGGGACAGATACGCAGTATTTT
CDR3 protein: CAWHSRGTDTQYF

CDR3 length: 15
clone size: .
V gene: TRBV6-6
D gene: TRBD1
J gene: TRBJ1-4
CDR3 DNA: TGTGCCAGCAGTTACGGTGCGGGACAGGGCGAAAAACTGTTTTTT
CDR3 protein: CASSYGAGQGEKLFF

CDR3 length: 15
clone size: .
V gene: TRBV28
D gene: TRBD1
J gene: TRBJ2-2
CDR3 DNA: TGTGCCAGCAGTTTGTGGGACAGGTCGCGGAGGGAGCTGTTTTTT
CDR3 protein: CASSLWDRSRRELFF

CDR3 length: 15
clone size: once
V gene: TRBV5-6
D gene: TRBD1
J gene: TRBJ2-7
CDR3 DNA: TGTGCCAGCAGCCTGCCGGGACACAGGGGATACGAGCAGTACTTC
CDR3 protein: CASSLPGHRGYEQYF

CDR3 length: 15
clone size: .
V gene: TRBV29-1
D gene: .
J gene: TRBJ2-1
CDR3 DNA: TGCAGCGTTGAAGATAGGACAGGCGGAGGGAATGAGCAGTTCTTC
CDR3 protein: CSVEDRTGGGNEQFF

CDR3 length: 16
clone size: .
V gene: TRBV18
D gene: TRBD1
J gene: TRBJ1-2
CDR3 DNA: TGTGCCAGCTCGCCCGCGACAGGGGGCCTGGACTATGGCTACACCTTC
CDR3 protein: CASSPATGGLDYGYTF

CDR3 length: 14
clone size: .
V gene: TRBV5-1
D gene: TRBD1
J gene: TRBJ1-3
CDR3 DNA: TGCGCCAGCAGCTTCGACAGGGCTGGAAACACCATATATTTT
CDR3 protein: CASSFDRAGNTIYF

CDR3 length: 15
clone size: .
V gene: TRBV3-1/TRBV3-2
D gene: .
J gene: TRBJ1-3
CDR3 DNA: TGTGCCAGCAGCCAATTCGGGTTTTCTGGAAACACCATATATTTT
CDR3 protein: CASSQFGFSGNTIYF

CDR3 length: 13
clone size: once
V gene: TRBV6-5
D gene: .
J gene: TRBJ2-3
CDR3 DNA: TGTGCCAGCACCCCAGCGGAGACAGATACGCAGTATTTT
CDR3 protein: CASTPAETDTQYF

CDR3 length: 15
clone size: .
V gene: TRBV30
D gene: TRBD1
J gene: TRBJ2-3
CDR3 DNA: TGTGCCTGGAGTCTCGGACAGGGGTACACAGATACGCAGTATTTT
CDR3 protein: CAWSLGQGYTDTQYF

CDR3 length: 14
clone size: once
V gene: TRBV27
D gene: TRBD1
J gene: TRBJ2-7
CDR3 DNA: TGTGCCAGCAGTTCCGGGACAGGGTCTAAGGAGCAGTACTTC
CDR3 protein: CASSSGTGSKEQYF

CDR3 length: 13
clone size: .
V gene: TRBV19
D gene: .
J gene: TRBJ2-3
CDR3 DNA: TGTGTTAGTATTATTAACCGCGAGGATACGCAGTATTTT
CDR3 protein: CVSIINREDTQYF

CDR3 length: 14
clone size: .
V gene: TRBV2
D gene: .
J gene: TRBJ2-3
CDR3 DNA: TGTGCCAGCAGACGCAGGGGAGACACAGATACGCAGTATTTT
CDR3 protein: CASRRRGDTDTQYF

CDR3 length: 16
clone size: .
V gene: TRBV9
D gene: TRBD1
J gene: TRBJ1-2
CDR3 DNA: TGTGCCAGCAGCGCCCCGGGGTCGACAGGGAACTATGGCTACACCTTC
CDR3 protein: CASSAPGSTGNYGYTF